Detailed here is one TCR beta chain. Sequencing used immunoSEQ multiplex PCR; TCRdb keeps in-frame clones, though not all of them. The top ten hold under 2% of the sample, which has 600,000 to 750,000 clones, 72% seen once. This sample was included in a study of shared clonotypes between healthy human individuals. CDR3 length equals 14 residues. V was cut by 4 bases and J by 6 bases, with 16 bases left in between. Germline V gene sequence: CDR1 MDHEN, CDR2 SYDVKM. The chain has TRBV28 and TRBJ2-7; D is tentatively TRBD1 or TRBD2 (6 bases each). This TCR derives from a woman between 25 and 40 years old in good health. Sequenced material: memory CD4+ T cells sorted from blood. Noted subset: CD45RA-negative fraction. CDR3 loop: CASSSGDSRGEQYF. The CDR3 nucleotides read TGTGCCAGCAGTTCAGGGGACTCAAGGGGCGAGCAGTACTTC.